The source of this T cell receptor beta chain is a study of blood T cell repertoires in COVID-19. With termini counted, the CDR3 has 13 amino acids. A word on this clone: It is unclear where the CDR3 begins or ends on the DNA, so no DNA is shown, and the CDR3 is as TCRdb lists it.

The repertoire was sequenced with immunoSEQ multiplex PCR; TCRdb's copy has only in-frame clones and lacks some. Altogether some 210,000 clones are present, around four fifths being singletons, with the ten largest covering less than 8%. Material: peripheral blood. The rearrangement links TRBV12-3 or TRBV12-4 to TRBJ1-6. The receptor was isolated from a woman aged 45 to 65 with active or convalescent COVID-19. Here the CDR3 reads CASSLVAGGTVHF.